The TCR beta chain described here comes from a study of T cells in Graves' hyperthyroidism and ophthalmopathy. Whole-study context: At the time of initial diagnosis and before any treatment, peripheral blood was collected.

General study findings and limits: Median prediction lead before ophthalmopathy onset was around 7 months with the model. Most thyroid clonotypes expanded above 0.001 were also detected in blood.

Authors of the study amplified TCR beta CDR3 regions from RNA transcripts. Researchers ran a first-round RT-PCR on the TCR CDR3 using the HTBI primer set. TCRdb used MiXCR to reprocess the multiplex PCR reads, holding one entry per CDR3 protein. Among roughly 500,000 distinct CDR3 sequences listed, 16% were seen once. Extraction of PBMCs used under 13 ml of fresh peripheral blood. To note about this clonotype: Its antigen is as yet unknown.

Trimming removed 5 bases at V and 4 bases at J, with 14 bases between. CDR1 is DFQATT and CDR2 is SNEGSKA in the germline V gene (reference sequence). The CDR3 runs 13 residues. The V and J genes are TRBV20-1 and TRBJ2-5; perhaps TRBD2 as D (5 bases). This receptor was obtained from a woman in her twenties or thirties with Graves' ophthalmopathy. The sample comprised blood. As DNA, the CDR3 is TGCAGTGCTGCCGACGGGGTCGGAGAGACCCAGTACTTC. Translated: CSAADGVGETQYF.